This entry is about one TCR beta chain. The entry originates in a study of blood T cell repertoires in COVID-19. The CDR3 extends over 16 amino acids. V was trimmed by 0 bases and J by 0 bases, leaving 10 bases between them. CDR1 is MNHEY, CDR2 SMNVEV, per germline (reference sequence). The data were produced by immunoSEQ multiplex PCR, yet TCRdb's version contains in-frame clones alone and is incomplete. Among 450,000 or so clones, approximately 92% were seen once, and the ten largest hold 0.8% to 0.9%. The sequenced material came from peripheral blood. The rearrangement uses TRBV27 and TRBJ2-3, with D possibly being TRBD2 (6 bases). This clonotype was sampled from a man in his late teens or twenties with COVID-19, enrolled during active disease. For the CDR3, the DNA is TGTGCCAGCAGTTTATCTCAGGGAGGTAGCACAGATACGCAGTATTTT. As protein: CASSLSQGGSTDTQYF.